Below, 4 T cell receptor beta chains from the same sample are listed, as sequenced in a study of shared clonotypes between healthy human individuals. Sequencing used immunoSEQ multiplex PCR; TCRdb keeps in-frame clones, though not all of them. The sample holds fewer than 550,000 clones; roughly 79% are singletons and the top ten take approximately 12%. The sample comprised PBMCs. The receptor source for this set is a woman aged 40 to 50 in good health. Some clones in this sample may be carry-over from other donors' samples.

V gene TRBV10-2 combines with J gene TRBJ2-1; D is possibly TRBD2 (6 bases). The CDR3 is made up of 13 amino acids. The V end lost 7 bases, the J end lost 12 bases, and 19 bases lay between the germline ends. Looked up from germline, CDR1 is WSHSY and CDR2 is SAAADI. CDR3 nucleotides: TGCGCCAGCAATCCGACTAGTCAAATTGCGCAGTTCTTC. Translating gives CASNPTSQIAQFF.

This rearrangement joins TRBV19 to TRBJ2-3, with 8 positions matching TRBD2. The CDR3 covers 13 residues. V trimming: 6 bases; J trimming: 2 bases; junction bases outside the gene matches: 1. From germline, CDR1 is LNHDA and CDR2 SQIVND (reference sequence). CDR3 bases: TGTGCCAGTAGGACTAGCGACACAGATACGCAGTATTTT. As protein: CASRTSDTDTQYF.

The chain is built from TRBV7-6 and TRBJ2-1, with 7 bases fitting TRBD2. The V and J ends lost 7 bases and 2 bases, in that order; junction bases with no gene match: 5. Germline V gives CDR1 SGHVS, CDR2 FNYEAQ. The CDR3 totals 14 residues. The CDR3 reads CASTMGLTYNEQFF. DNA of the CDR3: TGTGCCAGCACCATGGGACTAACCTACAATGAGCAGTTCTTC.

The V call is TRBV6-1, the J call TRBJ1-5, with D tentatively TRBD1 (5 bases). There are 15 residues in the CDR3. Germline CDR1 is MNHNS and CDR2 is SASEGT. The V end lost 4 bases, the J end lost 10 bases, and 20 bases lay between the germline ends. CDR3 in amino acids: CASSGTQGSVEPQHF. The CDR3 DNA is TGTGCCAGCAGTGGGACGCAGGGTAGCGTAGAACCCCAGCATTTT.